The sequence of this T cell receptor beta chain was determined in a study of T cells after posttransplantation cyclophosphamide. A marrow graft followed busulfan-fludarabine conditioning, with cyclophosphamide on days +3 and +4. This clone was seen ten or more times. Its antigen is currently unknown. Overall study results and limits: TRB clonality was highly associated with recipient CMV seropositivity and reactivation. Donor CD8+ memory clones often dominated recipient blood repertoires at later times. Skin or GI-infiltrating T cells shared few TRB sequences with blood.

This table comes from immunoSEQ multiplex PCR, and its TCRdb copy is limited to in-frame clones, with some not included. This repertoire holds 12,000 or so clones, and none appear only once. The CDR3 sequence is 14 residues long. Per the germline V gene, CDR1 is SGHRS and CDR2 is YFSETQ. The germline V and J ends were trimmed by 2 bases and 4 bases, with 10 bases remaining between them. V and J are TRBV5-1 and TRBJ1-3; no clear D gene. Sequencing was performed on PBMCs, taken after allogeneic stem cell transplant with posttransplant cyclophosphamide. This clonotype originated in a female patient aged 35 to 55 who received an allogeneic stem cell transplant from a related donor, was CMV-positive, and had acute GVHD only. Some T cells here may be from the graft donor. CDR3 DNA sequence: TGCGCCAGCAGCTTCGGGAACGGAGGAAACACCATATATTTT. It codes for CASSFGNGGNTIYF.